The clone carrying this T cell receptor beta chain was counted at least ten times. Using its own MiXCR run on the 5' RACE reads, TCRdb lists one record per CDR3 protein. Of around 63,000 distinct CDR3 sequences in the sample, 15% to 20% were seen once. The sample belongs to a study of T cells of healthy individuals. Trimming stripped 4 bases from V and 0 bases from J, with 11 bases between. CDR3 length: 15 amino acids. The germline gives CDR1 SGHTA, CDR2 FQGTGA. This sequence originates from a human donor in good health. This rearrangement joins TRBV7-3 to TRBJ2-3; D is unresolved. CDR3 region: CASSSYQPSTDTQYF. For the CDR3, the DNA is TGTGCCAGCAGCTCTTATCAGCCTAGCACAGATACGCAGTATTTT.